This TCR beta chain was obtained from a study of OX40 agonist ivuxolimab in advanced cancers. Study summary: Six ivuxolimab dose levels, 0.01 to 10 mg/kg, were given intravenously every 2 weeks.

Some clones are missing from TCRdb's copy, which holds only in-frame ones; the method was immunoSEQ multiplex PCR. The sample records 90,000 to 100,000 clones, just under 85% being singletons. Germline CDR1 reads MNHNS; CDR2 reads SASEGT. V was pared by 2 bases and J by 6 bases, with 9 bases between. The CDR3 has 13 amino acids. This clone has just a few counts. The sample consisted of CD4+ or CD8+ T cells sorted from blood, taken in a trial of the OX40 agonist ivuxolimab. The chain combines TRBV6-1 with TRBJ2-3; tentatively, D is TRBD2 (5 bases). The TCR originated in an adult with an advanced solid tumor such as melanoma, head and neck, liver or kidney cancer. The CDR3 sequence: CASSEQRGDTQYF. Here the CDR3 DNA reads TGTGCCAGCAGTGAACAACGCGGGGATACGCAGTATTTT.